A selection of T cell receptor beta chains follows, all from one sample in a study of OX40 agonist ivuxolimab in advanced cancers. Profiling relied on immunoSEQ multiplex PCR, and the TCRdb table lists in-frame clones only, not all of them. Here the sample spans some 70,000 clones, about four fifths being singletons. This material consisted of CD4+ or CD8+ T cells sorted from blood, taken in a trial of the OX40 agonist ivuxolimab. These receptors were obtained from an adult with an advanced solid tumor such as melanoma, head and neck, liver or kidney cancer. Both conserved end residues are part of each CDR3. The order of the fields is J gene, V gene, clone size, D gene, CDR3 DNA, CDR3 protein. The D gene is left open where the match is weak. Size is stated for part of the rows, as once, few or many counts, or as a class when the clone is expanded.

TRBJ1-6	TRBV7-2	few	NA	TGTGCCAGCAGACCACGGGACCCCTATAATTCACCCCTCCACTTT	CASRPRDPYNSPLHF
TRBJ2-3	TRBV5-4	few	NA	TGTGCCAGCATGGAGTGGTTAAGCACAGATACGCAGTATTTT	CASMEWLSTDTQYF
TRBJ1-2	TRBV5-1	NA	NA	TGCGCCAGCAGCCCGGGGGGACCCGTGGGGGGCTACACCTTC	CASSPGGPVGGYTF
TRBJ1-1	TRBV5-1	NA	NA	TGCGCCAGCAGCTTGGCCCTAGGGAACACTGAAGCTTTCTTT	CASSLALGNTEAFF
TRBJ2-5	TRBV7-9	NA	TRBD1	TGTGCCAGCGGCAGGGGGCAGGAGACCCAGTACTTC	CASGRGQETQYF
TRBJ2-2	TRBV18	NA	NA	TGTGCCAGCTCACCACCCGAAGGGACCGGGGAGCTGTTTTTT	CASSPPEGTGELFF
TRBJ1-5	TRBV27	NA	NA	TGTGCCAGCAGGCAGGCCGGGGGGGCCCAGCATTTT	CASRQAGGAQHF
TRBJ1-1	TRBV7-6	NA	NA	TGTGCCAGCAGCTTAGGGACCGGGAACACTGAAGCTTTCTTT	CASSLGTGNTEAFF
TRBJ2-7	TRBV19	once	TRBD1	TGTGCCAGTAGTAAAGTGACAGGGAGTCACGAGCAGTACTTC	CASSKVTGSHEQYF
TRBJ1-1	TRBV7-2	NA	TRBD1	TGTGCCAGCAGCTTAAGGTCACCGGGACAGGGCTTAGGCACTGAAGCTTTCTTT	CASSLRSPGQGLGTEAFF
TRBJ2-3	TRBV19	NA	TRBD2	TGTGCCAGTAGAGGGACTACGCCTAGCACAGATACGCAGTATTTT	CASRGTTPSTDTQYF
TRBJ2-1	TRBV4-3	once	TRBD1	TGCGCCAGCAGCCAAGCCCCTTTGGGACAGGGGGCGAGGAATGAGCAGTTCTTC	CASSQAPLGQGARNEQFF
TRBJ1-4	TRBV5-1	NA	TRBD1	TGCGCCAGCAGTTCGCGGCCTATCGGACAGGCAACTAATGAAAAACTGTTTTTT	CASSSRPIGQATNEKLFF
TRBJ2-3	TRBV29-1	NA	TRBD1	TGCAGCGGGGGCCGAACAGGGGACACAGATACGCAGTATTTT	CSGGRTGDTDTQYF
TRBJ1-5	TRBV7-9	NA	NA	TGTGCCAGCAGCTTCAAGGGGGACAATCAGCCCCAGCATTTT	CASSFKGDNQPQHF
TRBJ1-5	TRBV30	NA	TRBD1	TGTGCCTGGAGTACTGGACAGGGTAGGGAGCAGCCCCAGCATTTT	CAWSTGQGREQPQHF
TRBJ2-5	TRBV6-5	NA	TRBD1	TGTGCCAGCAGTCGGATCGTTCAGGGGGAAGAGACCCAGTACTTC	CASSRIVQGEETQYF
TRBJ1-1	TRBV29-1	few	TRBD1	TGCAGCGTTGAAACGGACAGGGGGTACCGAATGACTTTCTTT	CSVETDRGYRMTFF
TRBJ2-2	TRBV19	NA	TRBD2	TGTGCCAGTAGTAGCCATAGCGGGGGGGCCACCGGGGAGCTGTTTTTT	CASSSHSGGATGELFF
TRBJ1-2	TRBV19	NA	NA	TGTGCCAGTAGTCTAAACAGCGGACGGACACTAATTAACTATGGCTACACCTTC	CASSLNSGRTLINYGYTF
TRBJ1-4	TRBV7-2	NA	TRBD1	TGTGCCAGCAGCCGCGGGGGACAGGGACACGAAAAACTGTTTTTT	CASSRGGQGHEKLFF
TRBJ1-1	TRBV7-9	NA	NA	TGTGCCAGCAGCCGGGACAAGAACACTGAAGCTTTCTTT	CASSRDKNTEAFF
TRBJ2-3	TRBV20-1	NA	NA	TGCAGTGCTACCAACCCAGATACGCAGTATTTT	CSATNPDTQYF
TRBJ1-2	TRBV6-9	NA	NA	TGTGCCAGCAGTTCGGACGGATACTATGGCTACACCTTC	CASSSDGYYGYTF
TRBJ1-1	TRBV19	NA	TRBD1	TGTGCCAGTAGTTCAACCGGGACAGGGAACACTGAAGCTTTCTTT	CASSSTGTGNTEAFF
TRBJ1-1	TRBV5-1	once	NA	TGCGCCAGCAGCTTGGATGTAACCCTGAACACTGAAGCTTTCTTT	CASSLDVTLNTEAFF
TRBJ2-7	TRBV23-1	NA	NA	TGCGCCAGCAGTCACAACAGCCAAGCTTTCTACGAGCAGTACTTC	CASSHNSQAFYEQYF
TRBJ1-5	TRBV10-3	NA	NA	TGTGCCATCAGTGTAGGAGACCTAAGTAGCAATCAGCCCCAGCATTTT	CAISVGDLSSNQPQHF
TRBJ1-3	TRBV28	NA	TRBD1	TGTGCCAGCAGGAGACAGGGTGCGGGAAACACCATATATTTT	CASRRQGAGNTIYF
TRBJ1-2	TRBV10-3	NA	NA	TGTGCCATCAGTGAGCGCCTAGGGTACGATGGCTACACCTTC	CAISERLGYDGYTF
TRBJ2-3	TRBV30	NA	NA	TGTGCCGGATGGCGAGGAGATACGCAGTATTTT	CAGWRGDTQYF
TRBJ2-1	TRBV7-9	NA	NA	TGTGCCAGCAGCTTAGCGGGAGGCTACAATGAGCAGTTCTTC	CASSLAGGYNEQFF
TRBJ2-1	TRBV7-2	NA	TRBD1	TGTGCCAGCAGAGCAGGGGGACAAAATACCTACAATGAGCAGTTCTTC	CASRAGGQNTYNEQFF
TRBJ1-5	TRBV9	few	NA	TGTGCCAGCAGCGTAGAGGGTTACAATCAGCCCCAGCATTTT	CASSVEGYNQPQHF
TRBJ2-2	TRBV19	once	NA	TGTGCCAGTAGTTGGCAGGGGCCTAACACCGGGGAGCTGTTTTTT	CASSWQGPNTGELFF
TRBJ2-1	TRBV2	once	TRBD2	TGTGCCAGCAGTGAAGGGTTTAGCGGGGGTCAGAATGAGCAGTTCTTC	CASSEGFSGGQNEQFF
TRBJ1-2	TRBV29-1	NA	TRBD1	TGCAGCGTGCTCGGGACAGCCATCTACACCTTC	CSVLGTAIYTF
TRBJ2-2	TRBV27	NA	NA	TGTGCCAGCAGTTCCATTGGGACACGCGGGGAGCTGTTTTTT	CASSSIGTRGELFF
TRBJ2-5	TRBV28	NA	TRBD2	TGTGCCAGCAGTTTAACCTTCGGGACTAGCGGGAGGGTGGTAGGAGAGACCCAGTACTTC	CASSLTFGTSGRVVGETQYF
TRBJ2-5	TRBV11-2	NA	NA	TGTGCCAGCAGCTTACAAGAGACCCAGTACTTC	CASSLQETQYF
TRBJ1-2	TRBV6-5	NA	TRBD1	TGTGCCAGCAGTTTGCCGGGACAGGGGCTGGGTGGCTACACCTTC	CASSLPGQGLGGYTF
TRBJ2-3	TRBV2	NA	NA	TGTGCCAGCATCCTCACCCGGGATACGCAGTATTTT	CASILTRDTQYF
TRBJ1-5	TRBV6-4	NA	TRBD1	TGTGCCAGCAGTGCCACCTGGACAGGGCGGACCCAGCATTTT	CASSATWTGRTQHF
TRBJ1-4	TRBV5-1	NA	NA	TGCGCCAGCAGCACGGGTCTAGTTAATGAAAAACTGTTTTTT	CASSTGLVNEKLFF
TRBJ2-1	TRBV5-1	NA	NA	TGCGCCAGCAGCCGGACCGATAGCTCCTACAATGAGCAGTTCTTC	CASSRTDSSYNEQFF
TRBJ2-1	TRBV2	once	NA	TGTGCCAGCAGTGTACTTGGGGGAGTGGGAGAGCAGTTCTTC	CASSVLGGVGEQFF